This entry lists 10 T cell receptor beta chains sequenced from one sample in a study of blood T cell repertoires in COVID-19. Measured with immunoSEQ multiplex PCR; TCRdb has only the in-frame clones, and not every one. The sample lists about 250,000 clones; around 81% were seen once. Sequenced material: PBMCs or T cells enriched from blood (not recorded which). The receptor set was obtained from a man aged 50 or older who had recovered from COVID-19.

The V and J genes are TRBV7-2 and TRBJ2-1; 7 bases match TRBD2. Trimming cost V 2 bases and J 8 bases; bases outside gene matches: 18. The CDR3 sequence is 18 residues long. CDR1 SGHTA and CDR2 FQGNSA come from the germline V gene. The CDR3 nucleotides are TGTGCCAGCAGCTTATTCGGGGTGGGACTAAGTGGTCGGGATGAGCAGTTCTTC. Its translation is CASSLFGVGLSGRDEQFF.

The rearrangement uses TRBV10-3 and TRBJ2-7; 7 bases map to TRBD1. V was clipped by 6 bases and J by 5 bases; unmatched bases: 7. Per germline, CDR1 ENHRY and CDR2 SYGVKD. This CDR3 is 13 amino acids long. This CDR3 reads CAISGQVGDEQYF. The CDR3 DNA is TGTGCCATCAGCGGACAGGTTGGGGACGAGCAGTACTTC.

The chain employs TRBV25-1 and TRBJ2-1, with a possible D match to TRBD2 (6 bases). Germline V gene sequence: CDR1 MGHDK, CDR2 SYGVNS. With 2 bases removed from V and 12 bases from J, the gap between germline ends came to 23 bases. The CDR3 has 16 residues. The CDR3 loop is CASSEPRLADLVGQFF. The CDR3 nucleotides are TGTGCCAGCAGTGAACCCAGATTAGCGGACCTCGTGGGGCAGTTCTTC.

The V call is TRBV19, the J call TRBJ2-2, with 9 bases lining up with TRBD1. V lost 0 bases and J lost 4; bases outside the gene matches: 3. In germline, CDR1 is LNHDA, CDR2 SQIVND (reference sequence). CDR3 size: 16 residues. The CDR3 region is CASSIDGTGSTGELFF. The CDR3 DNA is TGTGCCAGTAGTATAGACGGGACAGGGAGCACCGGGGAGCTGTTTTTT.

This clone has a single count. V gene TRBV28 combines with J gene TRBJ2-1; 13 bases are shared with TRBD2. Germline assignment: CDR1 MDHEN and CDR2 SYDVKM. The CDR3 spans 16 residues. J lost 6 bases, V lost 4 bases, and 6 bases had no gene match. The CDR3 sequence is CASSSWTSGSGNEQFF. CDR3 DNA: TGTGCCAGCAGTTCTTGGACTAGCGGGAGTGGCAATGAGCAGTTCTTC.

The J gene is TRBJ1-2, the V gene TRBV7-9, with TRBD1 matching over 7 bases. The CDR3 consists of 13 residues. CDR1 is SEHNR and CDR2 is FQNEAQ in the germline V gene (reference sequence). The J segment lost 8 bases and the V segment lost 1 base, leaving 4 bases of the junction unmatched. As DNA, the CDR3 is TGTGCCAGCAGCTTAGGTCGGGACAGCGGCTACACCTTC. This encodes CASSLGRDSGYTF. Looking up the rest from reference TRBV7-9 and TRBJ1-2 gives the full variable domain: DTGVSQNPRHKITKRGQNVTFRCDPISEHNRLYWYRQTLGQGPEFLTYFQNEAQLEKSRLLSDRFSAERPKGSFSTLEIQRTEQGDSAMYLCASSLGRDSGYTFGSGTRLTVV.

The CDR3, as DNA: TGTGCCACCAGTCGGGACACTGAAGCTTTCTTT. Translation: CATSRDTEAFF. This chain uses TRBV24-1 with TRBJ1-1; D is unclear. V gave up 6 bases and J gave up 3 bases, with 4 bases separating them. Germline V gene sequence: CDR1 KGHDR, CDR2 SFDVKD. This CDR3 is built from 11 residues.

The J gene is TRBJ2-6, the V gene TRBV5-4, with D possibly TRBD1 on 6 matching bases. V was shortened by 7 bases and J by 2 bases, with 16 bases between the two germline ends. Germline V gives CDR1 SGHNT, CDR2 YYREEE (reference sequence). The CDR3 covers 16 residues. The CDR3 DNA reads as TGTGCCAGCCACATCGGCAGGGGACCTGGGGCCAACGTCCTGACTTTC. This codes for CASHIGRGPGANVLTF.

The chain recombines TRBV12-3 or TRBV12-4 with TRBJ1-2; maybe TRBD1 (5 bases). Trimming took 6 bases from V and 3 from J, leaving 11 bases between them. The CDR3 consists of 13 residues. CDR3 bases: TGTGCCAGCAGCCCCCGCAGGGACTATGGCTACACCTTC. Its protein is CASSPRRDYGYTF.

In this sample, this clone turned up a few times. CDR3 protein: CASSFGGVSATHSPLHF. DNA of the CDR3: TGTGCCAGCAGTTTTGGGGGGGTGAGTGCCACGCATTCACCCCTCCACTTT. The chain employs TRBV28 and TRBJ1-6, with a possible D match to TRBD1 (5 bases). This CDR3 has 17 residues. Trimming cost V 3 bases and J 8 bases, with 20 bases left between them. Germline CDR1 MDHEN, CDR2 SYDVKM.